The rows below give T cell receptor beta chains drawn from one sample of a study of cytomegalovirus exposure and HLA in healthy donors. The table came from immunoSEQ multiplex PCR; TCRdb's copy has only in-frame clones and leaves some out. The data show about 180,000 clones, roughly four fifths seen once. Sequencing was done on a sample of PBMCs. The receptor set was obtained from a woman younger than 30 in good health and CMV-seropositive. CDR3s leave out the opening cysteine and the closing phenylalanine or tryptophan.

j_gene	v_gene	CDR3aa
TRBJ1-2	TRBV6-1	ASSDYDRDYGYT
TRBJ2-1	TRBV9	ASSPRAFFSSYNEQF
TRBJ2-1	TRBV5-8	ASSLSRGGPYNEQF
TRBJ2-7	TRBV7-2	ASSRHGNRDRAYEQY
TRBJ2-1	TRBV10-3	AISESGEVNEQF
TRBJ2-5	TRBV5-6	ASSLETGRETQY
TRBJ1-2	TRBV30	AWSVPDRGSNGYT
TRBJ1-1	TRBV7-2	ASSLDQGLGPEAF
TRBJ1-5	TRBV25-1	ASSDGTEYSNQPQH
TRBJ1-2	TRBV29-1	SATNLAGTGDYGYT
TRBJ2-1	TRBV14	ASSQVTGPGEQF
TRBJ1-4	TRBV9	ASSVDHVGGGEKLF
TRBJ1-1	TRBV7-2	ASSLARTGGNTEAF
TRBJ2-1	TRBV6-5	ASGNNEQF
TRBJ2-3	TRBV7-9	ASSLAQGTDTQY
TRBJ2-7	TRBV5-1	ASSLQWTSSGYEQY
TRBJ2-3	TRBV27	ASTQTAPGDTQY
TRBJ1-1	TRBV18	ASSSGQGESEAF
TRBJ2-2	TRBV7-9	ASSPPGLRNSGELF
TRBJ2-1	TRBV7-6	ASRRLAGVQF
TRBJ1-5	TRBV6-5	ASSARQGTQPQH
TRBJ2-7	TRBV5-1	ASSLAVSLGGYEQY
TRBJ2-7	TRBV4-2	ASSRGTSGGLDYEQY
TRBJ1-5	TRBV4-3	ASSQERGGVGNQPQH
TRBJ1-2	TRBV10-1	ASSDPGTGNGYT
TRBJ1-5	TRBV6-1	ASSQIPGGNQPQH